What follows are 8 T cell receptor beta chains derived from one specimen sequenced in a study of T cell changes during pregnancy in multiple sclerosis. Sequencing was performed with immunoSEQ multiplex PCR; in TCRdb, only in-frame clones are kept and a portion is missing. This sample has 35,000 to 50,000 clones, with around 90% found just once. The sequencing used CD4+ T cells from peripheral blood mononuclear cells, collected in the second trimester of pregnancy. These receptor sequences come from a female donor with multiple sclerosis, enrolled in a pregnancy study.

The chain links TRBV7-8 to TRBJ2-2, with a tentative D call TRBD2 (5 bases). Trimming removed 5 bases at V and 7 bases at J, with 17 bases between. This CDR3 contains 15 residues. Germline loops: CDR1 SGHVS, CDR2 FQNEAQ. The CDR3, as DNA: TGTGCCAGCAGCCCCAGACTACGGTACGGCGGGGAGCTGTTTTTT. Its protein is CASSPRLRYGGELFF.

The genes are TRBV19 and TRBJ1-4; 7 positions agree with TRBD1. After removal of 6 bases from V and 7 bases from J, the junction contained 8 bases not matched to a gene. The CDR3 length is 14 residues. Germline CDR1 is LNHDA and CDR2 is SQIVND (reference sequence). The CDR3 spells CASSPGQRAEKLFF. The CDR3 nucleotides read TGTGCCAGTAGCCCGGGACAGCGGGCTGAAAAACTGTTTTTT.

The chain has TRBV5-1 and TRBJ2-3, with 12 nucleotides matching TRBD1. V trimming: 1 base; J trimming: 2 bases; junction bases outside the gene matches: 14. This CDR3 comprises 20 residues. Germline values: CDR1 SGHRS, CDR2 YFSETQ. The CDR3 DNA reads as TGCGCCAGCAGCTTGAAGGGACAGGGGGCGCGGGGGGATACCACAGATACGCAGTATTTT. Translated, it gives CASSLKGQGARGDTTDTQYF. Full variable domain (remainder filled in from reference TRBV5-1 and TRBJ2-3): KAGVTQTPRYLIKTRGQQVTLSCSPISGHRSVSWYQQTPGQGLQFLFEYFSETQRNKGNFPGRFSGRQFSNSRSEMNVSTLELGDSALYLCASSLKGQGARGDTTDTQYFGPGTRLTVL.

CDR3 sequence: CASSPQGGNTEAFF. CDR3 DNA sequence: TGTGCCAGCTCACCTCAGGGGGGAAACACTGAAGCTTTCTTT. This sequence joins TRBV18 and TRBJ1-1; 7 bases are a match to TRBD1. Germline-derived CDR1 and CDR2 are KGHSH and LQKENI. This CDR3 has 14 residues. V was pared by 3 bases and J by 2 bases, with 3 bases of the junction left unmatched.

The CDR3 protein is CASSALAGYAEQFF. The CDR3 region has the DNA TGTGCCAGCAGTGCACTAGCGGGATATGCTGAGCAGTTCTTC. V is TRBV25-1 and J is TRBJ2-1, with TRBD2 identical over 10 bases. The trim removed 4 bases at V and 9 bases at J, leaving 6 bases unmatched. The germline V gene encodes CDR1 MGHDK and CDR2 SYGVNS. This CDR3 comprises 14 residues.

The chain links TRBV28 to TRBJ2-1; 12 bases align to TRBD2. The CDR3 spans 19 residues. The V gene end was trimmed by 5 bases and the J gene end by 4 bases; junction bases not matched to a gene: 15. The germline gives CDR1 MDHEN, CDR2 SYDVKM. The chain's CDR3 is CASSPPIGLAGTLYNEQFF. In nucleotides, the CDR3 is TGTGCCAGCAGTCCACCGATCGGACTAGCGGGAACTTTGTACAATGAGCAGTTCTTC.

CDR3 amino acids: CATSIRGGQGAKETQYF. CDR3 in DNA: TGTGCCACCAGCATCCGTGGAGGGCAGGGGGCTAAAGAGACCCAGTACTTC. This rearrangement joins TRBV15 to TRBJ2-5; 8 bases fit TRBD1. Germline CDR1 LNHNV, CDR2 YYDKDF (reference sequence). The CDR3 contains 17 residues. V lost 4 bases and J lost 3; bases outside the gene matches: 13.

The genes are TRBV7-9 and TRBJ2-2, with D possibly TRBD2 on 5 matching bases. This CDR3 spans 16 amino acids. The germline V and J ends were trimmed by 1 base and 6 bases, with 15 bases remaining between them. The germline V gene encodes CDR1 SEHNR and CDR2 FQNEAQ (reference sequence). Written as DNA, the CDR3 is TGTGCCAGCAGCTTAGGCAAAGACTATGTGTCCGGGGAGCTGTTTTTT. Encoded protein: CASSLGKDYVSGELFF.